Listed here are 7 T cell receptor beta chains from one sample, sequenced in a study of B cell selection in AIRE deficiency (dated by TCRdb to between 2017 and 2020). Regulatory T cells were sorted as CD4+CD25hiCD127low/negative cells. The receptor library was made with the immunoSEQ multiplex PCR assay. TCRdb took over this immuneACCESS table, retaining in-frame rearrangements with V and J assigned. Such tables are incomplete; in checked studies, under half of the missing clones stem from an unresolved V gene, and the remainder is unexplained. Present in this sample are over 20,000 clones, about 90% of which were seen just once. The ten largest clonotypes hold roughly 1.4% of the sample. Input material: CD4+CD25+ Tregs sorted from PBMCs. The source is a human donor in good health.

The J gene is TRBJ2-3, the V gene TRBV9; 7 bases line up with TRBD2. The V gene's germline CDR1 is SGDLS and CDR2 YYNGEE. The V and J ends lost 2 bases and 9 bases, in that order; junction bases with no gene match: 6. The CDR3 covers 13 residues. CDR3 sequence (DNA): TGTGCCAGCAGCGTCCCGGGGGGAGAGACGCAGTATTTT. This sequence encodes CASSVPGGETQYF.

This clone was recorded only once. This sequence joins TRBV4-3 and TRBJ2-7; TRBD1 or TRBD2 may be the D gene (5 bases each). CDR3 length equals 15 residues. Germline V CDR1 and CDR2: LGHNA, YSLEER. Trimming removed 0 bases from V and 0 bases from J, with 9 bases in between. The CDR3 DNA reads TGCGCCAGCAGCCAAGATGAGGGGTTCTCCTACGAGCAGTACTTC. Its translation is CASSQDEGFSYEQYF.

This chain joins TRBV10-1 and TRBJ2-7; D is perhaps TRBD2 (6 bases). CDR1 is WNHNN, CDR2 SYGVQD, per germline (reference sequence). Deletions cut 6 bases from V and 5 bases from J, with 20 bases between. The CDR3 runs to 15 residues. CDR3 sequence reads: CASSLGGPGKNEQYF. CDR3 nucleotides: TGCGCCAGCAGCCTCGGGGGTCCCGGAAAAAACGAGCAGTACTTC.

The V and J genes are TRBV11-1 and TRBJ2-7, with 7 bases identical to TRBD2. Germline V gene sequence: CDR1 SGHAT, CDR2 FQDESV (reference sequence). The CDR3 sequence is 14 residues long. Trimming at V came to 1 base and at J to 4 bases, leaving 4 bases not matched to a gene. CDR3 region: CASSLGLAGYEQYF. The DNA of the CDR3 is TGTGCCAGCAGCTTAGGACTAGCTGGATACGAGCAGTACTTC.

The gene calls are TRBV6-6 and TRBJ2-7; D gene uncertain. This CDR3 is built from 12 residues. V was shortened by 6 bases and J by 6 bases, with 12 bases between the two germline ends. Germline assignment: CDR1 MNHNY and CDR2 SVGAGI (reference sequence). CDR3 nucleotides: TGTGCCAGCAGGGACCCGGGCAGCGAGCAGTACTTC. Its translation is CASRDPGSEQYF.

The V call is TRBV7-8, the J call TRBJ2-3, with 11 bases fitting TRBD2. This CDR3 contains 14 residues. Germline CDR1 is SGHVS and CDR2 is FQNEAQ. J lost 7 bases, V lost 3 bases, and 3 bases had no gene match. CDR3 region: CASSFSGGDYTQYF. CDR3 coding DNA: TGTGCCAGCAGCTTTAGCGGGGGGGACTATACGCAGTATTTT.

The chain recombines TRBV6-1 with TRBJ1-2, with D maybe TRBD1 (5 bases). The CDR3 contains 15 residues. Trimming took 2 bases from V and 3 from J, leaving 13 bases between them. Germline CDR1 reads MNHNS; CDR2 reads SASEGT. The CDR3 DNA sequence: TGTGCCAGCAGTGAACAGGCAGGGAGGTACTATGGCTACACCTTC. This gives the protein CASSEQAGRYYGYTF.